This note documents a single T cell receptor (beta chain) sequence. Its antigen is unidentified. The record originates from a study of T cell repertoires in cytomegalovirus infection. Study background: Indications of both CMV infection and matching HLA type were provided by public TCR beta signatures.

Study results and caveats: Of the TCR beta families, the public ones yielded a cumulative frequency that identified carriers of CMV plus the relevant HLA.

TCRdb reanalysed the reads using MiXCR and keeps one entry per CDR3 protein. The sample holds some 900,000 distinct CDR3 sequences, approximately 32% seen once. The germline V and J ends were trimmed by 5 bases and 10 bases, with 15 bases remaining between them. Germline loops: CDR1 SGHVS, CDR2 FNYEAQ. The CDR3 consists of 13 residues. V gene TRBV7-6 combines with J gene TRBJ2-1; D gene uncertain. The source is a human donor in good health (CMV status not recorded). Some clones in this sample may be carry-over from other donors' samples. Sequences were derived from cultured CD8+ T cells from PBMCs, sampled from culture after CMV antigen stimulation. The CDR3 DNA reads TGTGCCAGCAGCCACGGAAGCCTTAGGGAGCAGTTCTTC. Amino acid sequence: CASSHGSLREQFF.